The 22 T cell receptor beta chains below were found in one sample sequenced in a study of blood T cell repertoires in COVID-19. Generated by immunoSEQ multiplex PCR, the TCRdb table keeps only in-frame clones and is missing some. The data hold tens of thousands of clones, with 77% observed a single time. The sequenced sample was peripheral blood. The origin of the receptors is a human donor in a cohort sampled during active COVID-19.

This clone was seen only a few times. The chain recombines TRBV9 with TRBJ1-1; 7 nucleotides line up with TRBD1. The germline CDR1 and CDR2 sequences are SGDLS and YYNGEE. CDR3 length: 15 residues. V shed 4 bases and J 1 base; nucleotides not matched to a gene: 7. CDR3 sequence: CASSRRGRTNTEAFF. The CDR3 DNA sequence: TGTGCCAGCAGCCGAAGGGGGCGGACGAACACTGAAGCTTTCTTT. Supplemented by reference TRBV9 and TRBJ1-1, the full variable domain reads DSGVTQTPKHLITATGQRVTLRCSPRSGDLSVYWYQQSLDQGLQFLIQYYNGEERAKGNILERFSAQQFPDLHSELNLSSLELGDSALYFCASSRRGRTNTEAFFGQGTRLTVV.

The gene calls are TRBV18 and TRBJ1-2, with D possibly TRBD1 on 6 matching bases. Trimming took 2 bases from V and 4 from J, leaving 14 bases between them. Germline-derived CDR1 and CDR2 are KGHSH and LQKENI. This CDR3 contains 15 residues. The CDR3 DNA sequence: TGTGCCAGCTCACCAGGACAGCCCGAAACCTATGGCTACACCTTC. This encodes CASSPGQPETYGYTF.

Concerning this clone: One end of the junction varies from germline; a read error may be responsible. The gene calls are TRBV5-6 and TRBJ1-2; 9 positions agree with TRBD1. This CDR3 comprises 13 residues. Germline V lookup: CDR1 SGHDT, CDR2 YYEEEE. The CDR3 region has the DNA TGTGCCAGCAGATTGGACAGGGGCTATGGCTACACCTTC. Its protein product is CASRLDRGYGYTF.

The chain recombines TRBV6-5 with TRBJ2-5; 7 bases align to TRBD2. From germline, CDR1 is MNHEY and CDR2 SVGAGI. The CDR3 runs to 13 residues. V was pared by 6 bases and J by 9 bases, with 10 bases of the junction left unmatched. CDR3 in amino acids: CASSRAGSPAQYF. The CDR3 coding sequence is TGTGCCAGCAGCCGAGCGGGGTCCCCCGCCCAGTACTTC.

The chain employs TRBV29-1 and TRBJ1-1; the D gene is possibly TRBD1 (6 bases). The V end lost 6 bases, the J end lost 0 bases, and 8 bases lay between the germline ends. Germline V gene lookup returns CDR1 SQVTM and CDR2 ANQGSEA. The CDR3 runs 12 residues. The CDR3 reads CSVDSMNTEAFF. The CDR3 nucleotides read TGCAGCGTGGACAGCATGAACACTGAAGCTTTCTTT.

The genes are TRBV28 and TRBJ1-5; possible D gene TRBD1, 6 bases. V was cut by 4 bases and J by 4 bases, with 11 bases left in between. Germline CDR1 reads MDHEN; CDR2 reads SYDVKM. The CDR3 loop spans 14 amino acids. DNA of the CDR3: TGTGCCAGCAGTTCGGCAGGGGCAAATCAGCCCCAGCATTTT. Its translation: CASSSAGANQPQHF.

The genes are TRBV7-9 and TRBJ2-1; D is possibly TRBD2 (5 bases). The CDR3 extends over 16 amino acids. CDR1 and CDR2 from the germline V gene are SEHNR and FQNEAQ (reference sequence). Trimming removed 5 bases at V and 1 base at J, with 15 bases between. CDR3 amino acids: CASSRTDGGSYNEQFF. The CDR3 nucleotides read TGTGCCAGCAGCCGAACGGACGGAGGTTCCTACAATGAGCAGTTCTTC.

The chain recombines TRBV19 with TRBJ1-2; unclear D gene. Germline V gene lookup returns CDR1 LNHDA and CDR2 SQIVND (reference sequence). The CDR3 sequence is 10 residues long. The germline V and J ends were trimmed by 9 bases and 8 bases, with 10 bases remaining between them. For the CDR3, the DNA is TGTGCCAGGGAGAAGCGAGGCTACACCTTC. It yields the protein CAREKRGYTF.

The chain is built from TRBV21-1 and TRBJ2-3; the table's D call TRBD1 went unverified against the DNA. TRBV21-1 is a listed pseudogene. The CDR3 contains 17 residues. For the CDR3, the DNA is TGTGCCAGCAGCACGAGGAGGACAGGGGGCAGCACAGATACGCAGTATTTT. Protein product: CASSTRRTGGSTDTQYF.

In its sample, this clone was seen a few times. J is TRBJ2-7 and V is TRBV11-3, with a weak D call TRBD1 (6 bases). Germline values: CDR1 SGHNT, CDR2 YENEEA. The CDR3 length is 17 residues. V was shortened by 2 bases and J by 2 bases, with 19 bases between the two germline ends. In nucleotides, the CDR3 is TGTGCCAGCAGCTTAAACCCCGACCCTAGACAGGCCTACGAGCAGTACTTC. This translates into CASSLNPDPRQAYEQYF.

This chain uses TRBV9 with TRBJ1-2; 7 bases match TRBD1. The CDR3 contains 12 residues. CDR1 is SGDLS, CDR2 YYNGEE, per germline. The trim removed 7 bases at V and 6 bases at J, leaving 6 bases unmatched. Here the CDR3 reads CASRGTDHGYTF. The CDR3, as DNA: TGTGCCAGCCGAGGGACAGATCATGGCTACACCTTC.

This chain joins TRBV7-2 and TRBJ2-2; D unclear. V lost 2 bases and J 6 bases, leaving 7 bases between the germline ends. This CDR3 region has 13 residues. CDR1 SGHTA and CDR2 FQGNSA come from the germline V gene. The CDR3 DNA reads TGTGCCAGCAGCTTACGTAGTGCCGGGGAGCTGTTTTTT. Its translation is CASSLRSAGELFF.

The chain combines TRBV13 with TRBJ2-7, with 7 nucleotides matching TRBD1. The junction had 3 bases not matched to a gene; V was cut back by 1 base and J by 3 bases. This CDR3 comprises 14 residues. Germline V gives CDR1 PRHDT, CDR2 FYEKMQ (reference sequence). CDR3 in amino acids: CASSLVDRYYEQYF. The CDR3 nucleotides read TGTGCCAGCAGCTTAGTGGACAGGTACTACGAGCAGTACTTC. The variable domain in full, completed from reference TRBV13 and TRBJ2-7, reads AAGVIQSPRHLIKEKRETATLKCYPIPRHDTVYWYQQGPGQDPQFLISFYEKMQSDKGSIPDRFSAQQFSDYHSELNMSSLELGDSALYFCASSLVDRYYEQYFGPGTRLTVT.

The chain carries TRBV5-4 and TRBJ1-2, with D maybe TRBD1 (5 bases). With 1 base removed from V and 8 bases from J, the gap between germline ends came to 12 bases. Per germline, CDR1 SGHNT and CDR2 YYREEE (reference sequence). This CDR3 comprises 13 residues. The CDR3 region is CASSLTGGSGYTF. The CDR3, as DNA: TGTGCCAGCAGCTTGACCGGGGGGAGCGGCTACACCTTC.

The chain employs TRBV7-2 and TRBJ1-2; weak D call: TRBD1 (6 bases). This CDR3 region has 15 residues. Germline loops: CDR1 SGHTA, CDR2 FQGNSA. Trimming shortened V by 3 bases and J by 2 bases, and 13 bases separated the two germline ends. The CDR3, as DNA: TGTGCCAGCAGCTTTAGGGGGGGGCAGAACTATGGCTACACCTTC. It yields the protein CASSFRGGQNYGYTF. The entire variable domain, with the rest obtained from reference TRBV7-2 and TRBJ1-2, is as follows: GAGVSQSPSNKVTEKGKDVELRCDPISGHTALYWYRQSLGQGLEFLIYFQGNSAPDKSGLPSDRFSAERTGGSVSTLTIQRTQQEDSAVYLCASSFRGGQNYGYTFGSGTRLTVV.

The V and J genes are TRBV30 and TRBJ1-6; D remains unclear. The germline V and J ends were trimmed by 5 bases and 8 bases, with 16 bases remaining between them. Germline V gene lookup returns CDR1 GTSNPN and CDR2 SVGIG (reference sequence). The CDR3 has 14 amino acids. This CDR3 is CAWARRPGYSPLHF. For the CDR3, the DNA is TGTGCCTGGGCCCGGCGGCCGGGGTATTCACCCCTCCACTTT.

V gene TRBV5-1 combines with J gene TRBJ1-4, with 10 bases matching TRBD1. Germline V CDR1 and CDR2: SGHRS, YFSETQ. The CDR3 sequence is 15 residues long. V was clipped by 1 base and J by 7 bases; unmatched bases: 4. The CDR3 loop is CASSLLTGGGEKLFF. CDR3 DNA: TGCGCCAGCAGCTTGTTGACAGGGGGCGGTGAAAAACTGTTTTTT.

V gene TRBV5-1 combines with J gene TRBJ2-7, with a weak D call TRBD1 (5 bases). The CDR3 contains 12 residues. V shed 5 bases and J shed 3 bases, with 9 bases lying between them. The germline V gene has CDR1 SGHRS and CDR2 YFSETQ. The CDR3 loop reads CASRYDSYEQYF. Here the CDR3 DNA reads TGCGCCAGCAGATACGACAGCTACGAGCAGTACTTC.

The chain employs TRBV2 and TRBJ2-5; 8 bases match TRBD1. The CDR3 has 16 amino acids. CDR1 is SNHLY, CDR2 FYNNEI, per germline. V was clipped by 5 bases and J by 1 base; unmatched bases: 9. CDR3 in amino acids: CASSMVSDRVQETQYF. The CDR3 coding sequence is TGTGCCAGCAGTATGGTATCGGACAGGGTCCAAGAGACCCAGTACTTC.

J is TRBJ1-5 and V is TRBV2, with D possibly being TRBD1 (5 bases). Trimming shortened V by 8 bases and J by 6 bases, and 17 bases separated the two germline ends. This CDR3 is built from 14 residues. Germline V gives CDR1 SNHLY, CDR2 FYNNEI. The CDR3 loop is CASCLGPGGQPQHF. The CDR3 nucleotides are TGTGCCAGCTGTCTGGGGCCCGGGGGTCAGCCCCAGCATTTT.

The CDR3 sequence: CSVEEQGRWSYGYTF. CDR3 DNA sequence: TGCAGCGTTGAGGAACAGGGTCGGTGGAGCTATGGCTACACCTTC. The chain carries TRBV29-1 and TRBJ1-2, with a possible D match to TRBD1 (6 bases). This CDR3 comprises 15 residues. Germline assignment: CDR1 SQVTM and CDR2 ANQGSEA. Trimming left V 3 bases short and J 4 bases short, with 18 bases between.

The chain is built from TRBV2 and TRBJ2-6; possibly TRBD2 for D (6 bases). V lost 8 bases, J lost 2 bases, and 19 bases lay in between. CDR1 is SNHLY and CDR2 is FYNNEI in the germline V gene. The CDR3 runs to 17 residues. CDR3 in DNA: TGTGCCAGCCGGCCCAGGGTTAGCGGAACTGGGGCCAACGTCCTGACTTTC. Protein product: CASRPRVSGTGANVLTF.